These T cell receptor beta chains were read from a single sample in a study of cytomegalovirus exposure and HLA in healthy donors. TCRdb keeps only in-frame clones here, not all; method: immunoSEQ multiplex PCR. The sample lists approximately 240,000 clones; about 80% were seen once. The sequenced sample consisted of PBMCs. These receptors all stem from a middle-aged woman in good health and CMV-seronegative. Both conserved end residues are part of each CDR3. D genes are given only for firm matches. Not all rows give a size; the values are once, few, many and, for expanded clones, a class.

size: -
J: TRBJ1-2
V: TRBV15
D: TRBD1
DNA: TGTGCCACCAGCAGGTCCGGACAGGGGAACTATGGCTACACCTTC
CDR3: CATSRSGQGNYGYTF

size: once
J: TRBJ1-1
V: TRBV6-5
D: TRBD1
DNA: TGTGCCAGCAGTTACTCGGGACAGGTGAACACTGAAGCTTTCTTT
CDR3: CASSYSGQVNTEAFF

size: -
J: TRBJ2-4
V: TRBV5-6
D: -
DNA: TGTGCCAGCAGCTTGGGACGGGAAATCGGCAAAAACATTCAGTACTTC
CDR3: CASSLGREIGKNIQYF

size: -
J: TRBJ2-3
V: TRBV5-1
D: -
DNA: TGCGCCAGCAGCTCGACAGCGGGTAGCACAGATACGCAGTATTTT
CDR3: CASSSTAGSTDTQYF

size: -
J: TRBJ2-3
V: TRBV2
D: -
DNA: TGTGCCAGCAGCCCAGGGATCCTTCACACAGATACGCAGTATTTT
CDR3: CASSPGILHTDTQYF

size: -
J: TRBJ1-1
V: TRBV20-1
D: -
DNA: TGCAGTACAGAAGGGAACACTGAAGCTTTCTTT
CDR3: CSTEGNTEAFF

size: -
J: TRBJ1-5
V: TRBV12-2
D: -
DNA: TGTGCAAGTCGCTTAGCGACAGGGGTGAATCAGCCCCAGCATTTT
CDR3: CASRLATGVNQPQHF

size: -
J: TRBJ2-1
V: TRBV4-3
D: -
DNA: TGCGCCAGCAGCCAAGAAGGACAGAGTTTAGGTGAGCAGTTCTTC
CDR3: CASSQEGQSLGEQFF

size: -
J: TRBJ1-1
V: TRBV7-2
D: -
DNA: TGTGCCAGCAGCCCCCGGCGGGGGTCACCTACTGAAGCTTTCTTT
CDR3: CASSPRRGSPTEAFF

size: -
J: TRBJ2-1
V: TRBV9
D: -
DNA: TGTGCCAGCAGCGTAACGCAGGGAGGTGAGCAGTTCTTC
CDR3: CASSVTQGGEQFF

size: -
J: TRBJ2-3
V: TRBV30
D: TRBD2
DNA: TGTGCCTGGACTCTAGCGGGGGACCTCGATACGCAGTATTTT
CDR3: CAWTLAGDLDTQYF

size: -
J: TRBJ2-2
V: TRBV29-1
D: TRBD1
DNA: TGCAGCGCCGACAGGGGTTGGACCGGGGAGCTGTTTTTT
CDR3: CSADRGWTGELFF

size: -
J: TRBJ2-7
V: TRBV28
D: -
DNA: TGTGCCAGCAGTTCCCAAGGGACGGGGGCCTACGAGCAGTACTTC
CDR3: CASSSQGTGAYEQYF

size: -
J: TRBJ1-5
V: TRBV7-2
D: TRBD1
DNA: TGTGCCAGCAGCTTAGAAGGGGGCCGCAATCAGCCCCAGCATTTT
CDR3: CASSLEGGRNQPQHF

size: -
J: TRBJ2-3
V: TRBV5-6
D: -
DNA: TGTGCCAGCAGCTTAGGACTGAACACAGATACGCAGTATTTT
CDR3: CASSLGLNTDTQYF

size: -
J: TRBJ2-3
V: TRBV4-2
D: TRBD2
DNA: TGTGCCAGCAGCCAAGACCTGCCCAGCGGGGTGGCTCACACGCAGTATTTT
CDR3: CASSQDLPSGVAHTQYF

size: few
J: TRBJ2-1
V: TRBV7-3
D: -
DNA: TGTGCCAGCAGTCAATCACAGTACAATGAGCAGTTCTTC
CDR3: CASSQSQYNEQFF

size: -
J: TRBJ2-7
V: TRBV10-3
D: TRBD2
DNA: TGTGCCATCAGAGACCTAAGACTAGCGGGGGCCGAGCAGTACTTC
CDR3: CAIRDLRLAGAEQYF

size: -
J: TRBJ2-6
V: TRBV6-5
D: -
DNA: TGTGCCAGCAGTTACAGCGAATTCAACGTCCTGACTTTC
CDR3: CASSYSEFNVLTF

size: once
J: TRBJ2-7
V: TRBV4-1
D: TRBD1
DNA: TGCGCCAGCAGCCCCCCGACAGGGGGAGGCGAGCAGTACTTC
CDR3: CASSPPTGGGEQYF

size: -
J: TRBJ2-1
V: TRBV7-9
D: -
DNA: TGTGCCAGCAGCTTAGGGGGAGCTGGATCCTACAATGAGCAGTTCTTC
CDR3: CASSLGGAGSYNEQFF

size: -
J: TRBJ1-1
V: TRBV30
D: TRBD1
DNA: TGTGCCTGCACTACAGGGGATTACACTGAAGCTTTCTTT
CDR3: CACTTGDYTEAFF

size: -
J: TRBJ2-2
V: TRBV18
D: TRBD1
DNA: TGTGCCAGCTCACTCCAGGGGGCATCCGGGGAGCTGTTTTTT
CDR3: CASSLQGASGELFF

size: -
J: TRBJ1-4
V: TRBV14
D: TRBD1
DNA: TGTGCCAGCAGCCATTACAGGGGCGAGAATGAAAAACTGTTTTTT
CDR3: CASSHYRGENEKLFF

size: few
J: TRBJ1-6
V: TRBV27
D: TRBD1
DNA: TGTGCCAGCAGTGTAACAGGGGAAGGTGGTTCACCCCTCCACTTT
CDR3: CASSVTGEGGSPLHF

size: -
J: TRBJ2-2
V: TRBV7-8
D: TRBD2
DNA: TGTGCCAGCAGCTTAGTGGTAGCGGGGAACACCGGGGAGCTGTTTTTT
CDR3: CASSLVVAGNTGELFF

size: -
J: TRBJ1-5
V: TRBV5-8
D: -
DNA: TGTGCCAGCAGCAATGGTCAGGGCCGCTATGGCAATCAGCCCCAGCATTTT
CDR3: CASSNGQGRYGNQPQHF

size: -
J: TRBJ1-2
V: TRBV5-4
D: -
DNA: TGTGCCAGCAGCTTGGAGGCGGCAACTGGCTACACCTTC
CDR3: CASSLEAATGYTF

size: -
J: TRBJ1-6
V: TRBV28
D: -
DNA: TGTGCCAGCAGTTTTCCCGAAGGAGATTCACCCCTCCACTTT
CDR3: CASSFPEGDSPLHF

size: -
J: TRBJ2-1
V: TRBV4-2
D: -
DNA: TGTGCCAGCAGCCAATGGGTACACGGGGGCTCCTACAATGAGCAGTTCTTC
CDR3: CASSQWVHGGSYNEQFF

size: -
J: TRBJ1-1
V: TRBV15
D: TRBD1
DNA: TGTGCCACCAGCAGAGGGGGACAGCGTTTGAACACTGAAGCTTTCTTT
CDR3: CATSRGGQRLNTEAFF

size: -
J: TRBJ2-7
V: TRBV19
D: -
DNA: TGTGCCACTGCTGACAGTCGTGCCTACGAGCAGTACTTC
CDR3: CATADSRAYEQYF

size: -
J: TRBJ2-7
V: TRBV7-9
D: -
DNA: TGTGCCAGCAGCTTGGAGGGAGTCCACGAGCAGTACTTC
CDR3: CASSLEGVHEQYF

size: -
J: TRBJ2-1
V: TRBV2
D: TRBD1
DNA: TGTGCCAGCAGTGCTGACAGGGCGGACAATGAGCAGTTCTTC
CDR3: CASSADRADNEQFF

size: once
J: TRBJ2-5
V: TRBV19
D: -
DNA: TGTGCCAGTAGTCTATACCCCAACAGGGTGGAGACCCAGTACTTC
CDR3: CASSLYPNRVETQYF

size: -
J: TRBJ1-1
V: TRBV5-6
D: -
DNA: TGTGCCAGCAGCTTGCGACATCCGAACACTGAAGCTTTCTTT
CDR3: CASSLRHPNTEAFF

size: -
J: TRBJ2-7
V: TRBV9
D: TRBD2
DNA: TGTGCCAGCAGCCCCAGGGCGGGGGGCCAGCACGAGCAGTACTTC
CDR3: CASSPRAGGQHEQYF

size: -
J: TRBJ1-1
V: TRBV30
D: TRBD1
DNA: TGTGCCTGGACCGGGACAGTGAAACTGGAGGCTTTCTTT
CDR3: CAWTGTVKLEAFF

size: -
J: TRBJ1-1
V: TRBV4-1
D: -
DNA: TGCGCCAGCAGCCTCGGGGATCTGAACACTGAAGCTTTCTTT
CDR3: CASSLGDLNTEAFF

size: -
J: TRBJ1-3
V: TRBV4-3
D: TRBD1
DNA: TGCGCCAGCAGCCAAGACCCTAAACAGGGGGCCTACGGAAACACCATATATTTT
CDR3: CASSQDPKQGAYGNTIYF

size: -
J: TRBJ1-1
V: TRBV6-5
D: -
DNA: TGTGCCAGCAGGGGAGCACCCGGGGAAGCTTTCTTT
CDR3: CASRGAPGEAFF

size: -
J: TRBJ2-2
V: TRBV6-5
D: -
DNA: TGTGCCAGCAGTTACTCGACAGTATTCGGGGAGCTGTTTTTT
CDR3: CASSYSTVFGELFF

size: -
J: TRBJ1-5
V: TRBV10-3
D: TRBD1
DNA: TGTGCCATCAGTGAAGACAGGGGCGGCAATCAGCCCCAGCATTTT
CDR3: CAISEDRGGNQPQHF

size: -
J: TRBJ1-1
V: TRBV25-1
D: -
DNA: TGTGCCAGCAGTGGCCACAGGGAAGGGTACACTGAAGCTTTCTTT
CDR3: CASSGHREGYTEAFF

size: -
J: TRBJ1-2
V: TRBV28
D: -
DNA: TGTGCCAGCAGTTTCCATCGGCAGGGGCGTAACTATGGCTACACCTTC
CDR3: CASSFHRQGRNYGYTF

size: -
J: TRBJ1-4
V: TRBV6-1
D: -
DNA: TGTGCCACCCCGGACAGCGCCTATGGAAAACTGTTTTTT
CDR3: CATPDSAYGKLFF

size: once
J: TRBJ1-3
V: TRBV19
D: -
DNA: TGTGCCAGTATCGCACAGGGAGCTGGCAACACCATATATTTT
CDR3: CASIAQGAGNTIYF

size: -
J: TRBJ2-1
V: TRBV25-1
D: -
DNA: TGTGCCAGCAGTGAAACTCGGGGCTCCTACAATGAGCAGTTCTTC
CDR3: CASSETRGSYNEQFF

size: -
J: TRBJ1-4
V: TRBV7-9
D: TRBD1
DNA: TGTTCCAGCAGCTTGGGACAGGGTGAGGAAAAACTGTTTTTT
CDR3: CSSSLGQGEEKLFF

size: -
J: TRBJ2-2
V: TRBV5-4
D: -
DNA: TGTGCCAGCAGCTTGCGTTCGAAACAGTATGGCGGGGAGCTGTTTTTT
CDR3: CASSLRSKQYGGELFF

size: -
J: TRBJ2-2
V: TRBV27
D: -
DNA: TGTGCCAGCAGTTTATGGGGGGTGAACACCGGGGAGCTGTTTTTT
CDR3: CASSLWGVNTGELFF

size: -
J: TRBJ2-3
V: TRBV28
D: -
DNA: TGTGCCAGCAGCTTCCTAGGGGTGTTCGGGACAGATACGCAGTATTTT
CDR3: CASSFLGVFGTDTQYF

size: -
J: TRBJ1-5
V: TRBV2
D: -
DNA: TGTGCCAGCAGTGATGGTGGGAGGCAGCCCCAGCATTTT
CDR3: CASSDGGRQPQHF

size: -
J: TRBJ2-7
V: TRBV6-1
D: -
DNA: TGTGCCAGCAGTGACTTCTACGAGCAGTACTTC
CDR3: CASSDFYEQYF